The 28 T cell receptor beta chains reported below all come from one sample, sequenced in a study of shared clonotypes between healthy human individuals. TCRdb's table, derived via immunoSEQ multiplex PCR, lists solely in-frame clones and lacks some. The profile covers 450,000 to 500,000 clones, with around 80% appearing a single time and around 12% taken by the ten largest. The source material was PBMCs. These receptors came from a woman in her thirties or forties in good health. Some clones in this sample may be carry-over from other donors' samples.

This clone was counted only a few times. The genes are TRBV6-1 and TRBJ1-2; D not resolved. Trimming stripped 6 bases from V and 0 bases from J, with 8 bases between. Per the germline V gene, CDR1 is MNHNS and CDR2 is SASEGT. The length of the CDR3 is 13 residues. This chain's CDR3 is CASREQANYGYTF. The CDR3 nucleotides are TGTGCCAGCAGAGAACAAGCTAACTATGGCTACACCTTC.

This clone was detected a few times. The CDR3 sequence: CASSLDREGGAFF. The CDR3 nucleotides are TGTGCCAGCAGCTTGGACAGGGAAGGCGGAGCTTTCTTT. The rearrangement uses TRBV7-2 and TRBJ1-1; 8 positions agree with TRBD1. Trimming took 3 bases from V and 10 from J; bases not matched to a gene: 7. Germline V CDR1 and CDR2: SGHTA, FQGNSA. CDR3 length equals 13 residues.

The genes are TRBV27 and TRBJ1-4, with TRBD1 as a possible D gene (6 bases). Trimming removed 5 bases from V and 0 bases from J, with 19 bases in between. Per the germline V gene, CDR1 is MNHEY and CDR2 is SMNVEV (reference sequence). The CDR3 has 18 residues. CDR3 protein: CASSPKGQSTSTNEKLFF. The CDR3 region has the DNA TGTGCCAGCAGTCCCAAAGGACAGAGCACCTCAACTAATGAAAAACTGTTTTTT. Filled out from reference TRBV27 and TRBJ1-4, the complete variable domain reads EAQVTQNPRYLITVTGKKLTVTCSQNMNHEYMSWYRQDPGLGLRQIYYSMNVEVTDKGDVPEGYKVSRKEKRNFPLILESPSPNQTSLYFCASSPKGQSTSTNEKLFFGSGTQLSVL.

This clone was seen a handful of times. The DNA for the CDR3 is TGTGCCATCAGTGAGAGGACAACAAGCTCTGGAAACACCATATATTTT. Its protein is CAISERTTSSGNTIYF. The chain recombines TRBV10-3 with TRBJ1-3; D might be TRBD1 (5 bases). V was clipped by 2 bases and J by 0 bases, with 11 bases between them. This CDR3 is 16 amino acids long. CDR1 ENHRY and CDR2 SYGVKD come from the germline V gene.

The genes are TRBV10-3 and TRBJ1-5; 7 positions agree with TRBD1. CDR3 size: 14 residues. V shed 6 bases and J 7 bases; nucleotides not matched to a gene: 9. Germline values: CDR1 ENHRY, CDR2 SYGVKD. For the CDR3, the DNA is TGTGCCATCAGCTCAGACAGGGAGGTCCAGCCCCAGCATTTT. Encoded protein: CAISSDREVQPQHF.

The rearrangement joins TRBV7-9 to TRBJ1-2; no clear D gene. The CDR3 extends over 15 amino acids. Looked up from germline, CDR1 is SEHNR and CDR2 is FQNEAQ (reference sequence). Between the trimmed V and J ends, which lost 5 bases and 4 bases, there was a span of 17 bases. The CDR3 here is CASSPPAGSGYGYTF. CDR3 nucleotide sequence: TGTGCCAGCAGCCCCCCGGCGGGGAGCGGCTATGGCTACACCTTC.

CDR3 sequence: CASSSGTAEGTQYF. CDR3 DNA: TGTGCCAGCAGCTCCGGGACAGCGGAGGGTACGCAGTATTTT. The V and J genes are TRBV11-3 and TRBJ2-3, with TRBD1 as a possible D gene (7 bases). The germline V gene encodes CDR1 SGHNT and CDR2 YENEEA. Trimming stripped 4 bases from V and 8 bases from J, with 16 bases between. This CDR3 is built from 14 residues. Looking up the rest from reference TRBV11-3 and TRBJ2-3 gives the full variable domain: EAGVVQSPRYKIIEKKQPVAFWCNPISGHNTLYWYLQNLGQGPELLIRYENEEAVDDSQLPKDRFSAERLKGVDSTLKIQPAELGDSAVYLCASSSGTAEGTQYFGPGTRLTVL.

This chain uses TRBV6-1 with TRBJ2-4, with D perhaps TRBD1 or TRBD2 (5 bases each). CDR1 MNHNS and CDR2 SASEGT come from the germline V gene. V was pared by 7 bases and J by 15 bases, with 16 bases between. CDR3 length equals 11 residues. The CDR3 loop reads CASKEEGSAYF. The CDR3 DNA is TGTGCCAGCAAAGAAGAGGGGTCAGCGTACTTC.

CDR3 loop: CASSDGNQPQHF. DNA for the CDR3: TGTGCCAGCAGCGACGGGAATCAGCCCCAGCATTTT. The chain is built from TRBV11-2 and TRBJ1-5; D gene uncertain. This CDR3 has 12 residues. Germline CDR1 is SGHAT and CDR2 is FQNNGV. Trimming removed 5 bases from V and 4 bases from J, with 6 bases in between.

This clone was counted only a few times. This sequence joins TRBV19 and TRBJ1-1; D not resolved. The germline V and J ends were trimmed by 1 base and 4 bases, with 4 bases remaining between them. The CDR3 is made up of 12 amino acids. Germline CDR1 is LNHDA and CDR2 is SQIVND (reference sequence). The CDR3 sequence is CASSIGFTEAFF. DNA of the CDR3: TGTGCCAGTAGTATAGGTTTCACTGAAGCTTTCTTT.

The chain uses TRBV10-3 and TRBJ1-6, with D unclear. This CDR3 is 12 amino acids long. Trimming cost V 0 bases and J 14 bases, with 8 bases left between them. Looked up from germline, CDR1 is ENHRY and CDR2 is SYGVKD. The CDR3 sequence: CAISESLETLHF. CDR3 sequence (DNA): TGTGCCATCAGTGAGTCCCTCGAGACCCTCCACTTT.

In its sample, this clone was seen once. The gene calls are TRBV5-6 and TRBJ1-5; no firm D call. Germline loops: CDR1 SGHDT, CDR2 YYEEEE. V gave up 4 bases and J gave up 5 bases, with 13 bases separating them. The CDR3 sequence is 14 residues long. In DNA form, the CDR3 reads TGTGCCAGCAGCCCCGAGGGTGGGGATCAGCCCCAGCATTTT. It is translated as CASSPEGGDQPQHF.

This clone was seen only once. Other DNA sequences in the sample encode the same CDR3. J is TRBJ2-1 and V is TRBV9; 9 bases agree with TRBD2. Trimming removed 4 bases from V and 2 bases from J; junction bases left unmatched: 4. Germline CDR1 is SGDLS and CDR2 is YYNGEE. This CDR3 is built from 15 residues. CDR3 DNA: TGTGCCAGCAGCCCGGGACTAGCAGCCTACAATGAGCAGTTCTTC. It encodes CASSPGLAAYNEQFF.

Notes on this clone: A read error may explain this, as a much larger clone is one base away. The J gene is TRBJ2-3, the V gene TRBV4-1; weak D call: TRBD1 (5 bases). V was clipped by 0 bases and J by 3 bases, with 16 bases between them. The CDR3 is 17 amino acids. From germline, CDR1 is MGHRA and CDR2 YSYEKL. Here the CDR3 reads CASSQDLQSGYTDTQYF. In nucleotides, the CDR3 is TGCGCCAGCAGCCAAGATCTTCAGTCAGGGTATACAGATACGCAGTATTTT.

The chain is built from TRBV5-6 and TRBJ2-2, with TRBD1 matching 7 bases. Germline V gene data show CDR1 as SGHDT and CDR2 as YYEEEE. J gave up 2 bases and V 4 bases, and 8 bases lay outside the gene matches. This CDR3 has 16 amino acids. The CDR3, as DNA: TGTGCCAGCAGCCGAGGGACAGCACAAAACACCGGGGAGCTGTTTTTT. Protein sequence: CASSRGTAQNTGELFF.

The chain recombines TRBV18 with TRBJ1-2; 7 bases are shared with TRBD1. V lost 2 bases and J lost 9; bases outside the gene matches: 9. This CDR3 has 14 residues. Germline V gene sequence: CDR1 KGHSH, CDR2 LQKENI. Here the CDR3 DNA reads TGTGCCAGCTCACCATCAGGGGGTCAGGCGAGCTACACCTTC. Its translation: CASSPSGGQASYTF. The variable domain in full, completed from reference TRBV18 and TRBJ1-2, reads NAGVMQNPRHLVRRRGQEARLRCSPMKGHSHVYWYRQLPEEGLKFMVYLQKENIIDESGMPKERFSAEFPKEGPSILRIQQVVRGDSAAYFCASSPSGGQASYTFGSGTRLTVV.

Only one count was recorded for this clone. This chain uses TRBV7-2 with TRBJ2-7, with D possibly being TRBD1 or TRBD2 (5 bases each). The V gene's germline CDR1 is SGHTA and CDR2 FQGNSA. The CDR3 is 13 residues long. The V gene lost 5 bases and the J gene lost 7 bases, with 15 bases spanning the gap. CDR3 DNA sequence: TGTGCCAGCAGCCAATGGGGGAATCGGGAGCAGTACTTC. Encoded protein: CASSQWGNREQYF. Full variable domain (missing parts from reference TRBV7-2 and TRBJ2-7): GAGVSQSPSNKVTEKGKDVELRCDPISGHTALYWYRQSLGQGLEFLIYFQGNSAPDKSGLPSDRFSAERTGGSVSTLTIQRTQQEDSAVYLCASSQWGNREQYFGPGTRLTVT.

The genes are TRBV19 and TRBJ1-5, with D unresolved. The CDR3 covers 16 residues. Looked up from germline, CDR1 is LNHDA and CDR2 is SQIVND (reference sequence). Trimming took off 4 bases at V and 0 bases at J, with 13 bases between the two ends. The CDR3 reads CASSSLPPGSNQPQHF. The CDR3 DNA sequence: TGTGCCAGTAGTAGCCTACCTCCGGGTAGCAATCAGCCCCAGCATTTT.

The J gene is TRBJ2-7, the V gene TRBV7-2; 8 nucleotides agree with TRBD1. Looked up from germline, CDR1 is SGHTA and CDR2 is FQGNSA. The CDR3 has 16 amino acids. V shed 5 bases, J shed 5 bases, and the junction held 14 bases outside the gene matches. Here the CDR3 DNA reads TGTGCCAGCAGCCCGCGACGAGGGACAGGTTCGGACGAGCAGTACTTC. It is translated as CASSPRRGTGSDEQYF.

The rearrangement joins TRBV14 to TRBJ1-2; D unclear. The V end lost 4 bases, the J end lost 1 base, and 13 bases lay between the germline ends. This CDR3 comprises 15 residues. Germline-derived CDR1 and CDR2 are SGHDN and FVKESK. The CDR3 spells CASSRNIQDNYGYTF. The DNA of the CDR3 is TGTGCCAGCAGCCGGAACATACAAGATAACTATGGCTACACCTTC. Based on the CDR3 plus reference TRBV14 and TRBJ1-2, the full variable domain is EAGVTQFPSHSVIEKGQTVTLRCDPISGHDNLYWYRRVMGKEIKFLLHFVKESKQDESGMPNNRFLAERTGGTYSTLKVQPAELEDSGVYFCASSRNIQDNYGYTFGSGTRLTVV.

The chain employs TRBV11-1 and TRBJ1-4; D perhaps matches TRBD1 (6 bases). Germline loops: CDR1 SGHAT, CDR2 FQDESV (reference sequence). This CDR3 is built from 14 residues. Trimming stripped 8 bases from V and 2 bases from J, with 12 bases between. The CDR3 reads CASAKGQTNEKLFF. CDR3 nucleotides: TGTGCCAGCGCTAAAGGACAGACTAATGAAAAACTGTTTTTT.

The CDR3 coding sequence is TGTGCCAGCAGCAAAGCTTCCACTAGCGGTCTGGCTAATGAGCAGTTCTTC. It specifies CASSKASTSGLANEQFF. This chain uses TRBV21-1 with TRBJ2-1; the table assigns TRBD2, which was not confirmed against the DNA. TRBV21-1 is a documented pseudogene. The CDR3 spans 17 residues.

The chain combines TRBV6-1 with TRBJ2-1, with D unresolved. The germline V gene has CDR1 MNHNS and CDR2 SASEGT. V lost 7 bases and J lost 8, with 9 bases in between. The CDR3 is 11 residues long. CDR3 DNA sequence: TGTGCCAGCAATCGATGGGATGAGCAGTTCTTC. Protein: CASNRWDEQFF.

The J gene is TRBJ1-3, the V gene TRBV4-1; the D is unclear. Germline CDR1 and CDR2: MGHRA and YSYEKL. Trimming took 2 bases from V and 5 from J, leaving 25 bases between them. The CDR3 has 19 amino acids. CDR3 in amino acids: CASSQRILLSGVMRNTIYF. CDR3 nucleotides: TGCGCCAGCAGCCAAAGAATTCTCTTATCTGGGGTCATGAGAAACACCATATATTTT.

This chain uses TRBV14 with TRBJ2-1; TRBD1 agrees at 8 bases. V shed 8 bases and J 1 base; nucleotides not matched to a gene: 16. Germline assignment: CDR1 SGHDN and CDR2 FVKESK. CDR3 length: 18 amino acids. For the CDR3, the DNA is TGTGCCAGCCCACAGGGGGTTGGCGGGAAATGGTCCTACAATGAGCAGTTCTTC. It yields the protein CASPQGVGGKWSYNEQFF.

Ten or more counts support this clone. The genes are TRBV14 and TRBJ2-4; D ambiguous. The CDR3 contains 13 residues. V lost 4 bases and J 6 bases, leaving 10 bases between the germline ends. Looked up from germline, CDR1 is SGHDN and CDR2 is FVKESK. The CDR3 is CASSPNLGNIQYF. CDR3 in DNA: TGTGCCAGCAGCCCAAATCTTGGAAACATTCAGTACTTC.

A single count supports this clone. The chain joins TRBV2 to TRBJ2-3; D call uncertain. Germline loops: CDR1 SNHLY, CDR2 FYNNEI. Trimming stripped 4 bases from V and 1 base from J, with 3 bases between. The CDR3 sequence is 12 residues long. The CDR3 loop is CASSGRTDTQYF. The CDR3 coding sequence is TGTGCCAGCAGTGGGCGCACAGATACGCAGTATTTT.

The V and J genes are TRBV28 and TRBJ1-2; the match to TRBD1 covers 7 bases. Trimming at V came to 6 bases and at J to 6 bases, leaving 4 bases not matched to a gene. The CDR3 covers 12 residues. The germline CDR1 and CDR2 sequences are MDHEN and SYDVKM. CDR3 nucleotide sequence: TGTGCCAGCAGGCAGGGGGGGCATGGCTACACCTTC. It translates to CASRQGGHGYTF.